This TCR beta chain was recovered during a study of cytomegalovirus exposure and HLA in healthy donors. The PCR contained 60 Vbeta and 13 Jbeta primers. The table came from immunoSEQ multiplex PCR; TCRdb's copy has only in-frame clones and leaves some out. The sample includes approximately 140,000 clones, 60% to 80% of them seen just once. Germline assignment: CDR1 SGHTA and CDR2 FQGNSA. The CDR3 covers 16 residues. V was cut by 3 bases and J by 4 bases, with 18 bases left in between. This receptor was identified in a woman in her forties in good health and CMV-seropositive. This sequence joins TRBV7-2 and TRBJ1-2; TRBD1 is a possible D gene (6 bases). Sequenced sample: PBMCs. In DNA form, the CDR3 reads TGTGCCAGCAGCTTCGGTGGGGGGGTAGGGGGCTATGGCTACACCTTC. Protein sequence: CASSFGGGVGGYGYTF.